The 3 T cell receptor beta chains given below trace back to one sample, sequenced in a study of early T cells in non-severe SARS-CoV-2 infection. One entry per CDR3 protein, called by TCRdb with MiXCR from the 5' RACE reads. The sample gives under 60,000 distinct CDR3 sequences, 9.4% of which show up once; approximately 5.3% is in the top ten. This specimen was whole blood, taken at baseline. The receptors derive from an adult who was a healthcare worker with PCR-confirmed SARS-CoV-2 infection or an uninfected control (not recorded which).

The chain combines TRBV6-6 with TRBJ2-1; 7 positions match TRBD2. The CDR3 totals 13 residues. Germline trimming cut 10 bases from V and 2 bases from J; bases unmatched to any gene: 5. Germline CDR1 MNHNY, CDR2 SVGAGI (reference sequence). The CDR3 DNA is TGTGCCACAAAGCGGGGCACCTACAATGAGCAGTTCTTC. Protein sequence: CATKRGTYNEQFF.

This clonotype was detected only a few times. The chain recombines TRBV19 with TRBJ2-2, with D perhaps TRBD1 (7 bases). CDR1 is LNHDA, CDR2 SQIVND, per germline (reference sequence). V gave up 1 base and J gave up 6 bases, with 12 bases separating them. The length of the CDR3 is 15 residues. The CDR3 nucleotides read TGTGCCAGTAGTATAGGTTTCAGGGGGGCCGGGGAGCTGTTTTTT. It translates to CASSIGFRGAGELFF. Full variable domain (remainder filled in from reference TRBV19 and TRBJ2-2): DGGITQSPKYLFRKEGQNVTLSCEQNLNHDAMYWYRQDPGQGLRLIYYSQIVNDFQKGDIAEGYSVSREKKESFPLTVTSAQKNPTAFYLCASSIGFRGAGELFFGEGSRLTVL.

This clonotype was detected many times. The chain links TRBV19 to TRBJ2-6, with a possible D match to TRBD1 (5 bases). Germline V gene lookup returns CDR1 LNHDA and CDR2 SQIVND (reference sequence). CDR3 length equals 15 residues. Trimming removed 7 bases from V and 4 bases from J, with 14 bases in between. This CDR3 is CASNKGVVGANVLTF. CDR3 nucleotides: TGTGCCAGTAACAAAGGGGTAGTCGGGGCCAACGTCCTGACTTTC. Full variable domain (rest looked up from reference TRBV19 and TRBJ2-6): DGGITQSPKYLFRKEGQNVTLSCEQNLNHDAMYWYRQDPGQGLRLIYYSQIVNDFQKGDIAEGYSVSREKKESFPLTVTSAQKNPTAFYLCASNKGVVGANVLTFGAGSRLTVL.